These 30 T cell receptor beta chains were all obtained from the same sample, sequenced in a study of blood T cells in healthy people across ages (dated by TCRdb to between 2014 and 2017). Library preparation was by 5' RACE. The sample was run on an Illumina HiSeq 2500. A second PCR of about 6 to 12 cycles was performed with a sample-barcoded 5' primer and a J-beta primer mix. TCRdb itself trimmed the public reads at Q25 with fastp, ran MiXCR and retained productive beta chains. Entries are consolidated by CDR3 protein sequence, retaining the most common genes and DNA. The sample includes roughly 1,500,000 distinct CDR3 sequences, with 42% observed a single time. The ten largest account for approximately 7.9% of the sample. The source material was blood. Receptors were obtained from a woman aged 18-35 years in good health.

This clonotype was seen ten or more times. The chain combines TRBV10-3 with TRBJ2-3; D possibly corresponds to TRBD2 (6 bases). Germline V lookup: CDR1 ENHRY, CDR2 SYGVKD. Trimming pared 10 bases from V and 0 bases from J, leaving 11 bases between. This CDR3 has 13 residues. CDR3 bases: TGTGCCACCGCGGGGCGGAGCACAGATACGCAGTATTTT. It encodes CATAGRSTDTQYF.

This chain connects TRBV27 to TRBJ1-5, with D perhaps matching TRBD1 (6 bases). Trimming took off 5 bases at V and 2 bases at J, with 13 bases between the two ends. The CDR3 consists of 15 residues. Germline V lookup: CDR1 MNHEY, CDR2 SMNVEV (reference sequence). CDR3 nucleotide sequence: TGTGCCAGCAGTGACTCTCCAGGGGGCAATCAGCCCCAGCATTTT. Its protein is CASSDSPGGNQPQHF.

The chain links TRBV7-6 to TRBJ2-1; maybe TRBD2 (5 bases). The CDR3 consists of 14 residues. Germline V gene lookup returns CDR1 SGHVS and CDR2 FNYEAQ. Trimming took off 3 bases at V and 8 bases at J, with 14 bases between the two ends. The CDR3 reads CASSFPPISDEQFF. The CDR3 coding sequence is TGTGCCAGCAGCTTCCCTCCAATTAGCGATGAGCAGTTCTTC.

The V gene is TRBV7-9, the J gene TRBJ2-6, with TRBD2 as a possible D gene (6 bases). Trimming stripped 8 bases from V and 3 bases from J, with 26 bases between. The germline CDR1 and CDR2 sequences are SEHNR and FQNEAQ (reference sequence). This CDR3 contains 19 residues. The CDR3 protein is CASLANSAGRNSGANVLTF. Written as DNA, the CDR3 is TGTGCCAGCCTCGCGAATTCGGCAGGGAGGAACAGTGGGGCCAACGTCCTGACTTTC. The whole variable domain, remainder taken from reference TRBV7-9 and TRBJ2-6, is DTGVSQNPRHKITKRGQNVTFRCDPISEHNRLYWYRQTLGQGPEFLTYFQNEAQLEKSRLLSDRFSAERPKGSFSTLEIQRTEQGDSAMYLCASLANSAGRNSGANVLTFGAGSRLTVL.

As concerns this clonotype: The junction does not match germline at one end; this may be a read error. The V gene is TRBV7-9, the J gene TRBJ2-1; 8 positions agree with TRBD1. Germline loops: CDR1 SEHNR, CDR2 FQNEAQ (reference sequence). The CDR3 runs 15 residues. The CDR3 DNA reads TGTGCCAACAGCTACGGACAGGGTAACTACAATGAGCAGTTCTTC. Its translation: CANSYGQGNYNEQFF.

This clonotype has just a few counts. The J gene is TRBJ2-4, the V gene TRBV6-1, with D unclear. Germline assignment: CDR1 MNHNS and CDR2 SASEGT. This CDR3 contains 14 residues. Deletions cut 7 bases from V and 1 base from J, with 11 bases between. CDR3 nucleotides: TGTGCCAGCACCGTCTGGAGCGCCAAAAACATTCAGTACTTC. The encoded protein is CASTVWSAKNIQYF.

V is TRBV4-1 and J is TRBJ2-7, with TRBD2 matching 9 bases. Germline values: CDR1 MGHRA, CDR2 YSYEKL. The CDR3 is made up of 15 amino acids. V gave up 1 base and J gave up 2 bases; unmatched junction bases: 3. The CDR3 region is CASSQVAGDPYEQYF. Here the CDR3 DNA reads TGCGCCAGCAGCCAAGTAGCGGGAGACCCCTACGAGCAGTACTTC.

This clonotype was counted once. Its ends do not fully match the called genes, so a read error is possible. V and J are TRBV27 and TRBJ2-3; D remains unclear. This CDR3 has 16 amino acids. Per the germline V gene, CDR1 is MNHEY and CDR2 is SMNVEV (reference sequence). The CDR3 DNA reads TGTGCCAGCAGTTTATCAGGCCTGAAAGGCGCAGATACGCGGTATTTT. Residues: CASSLSGLKGADTRYF.

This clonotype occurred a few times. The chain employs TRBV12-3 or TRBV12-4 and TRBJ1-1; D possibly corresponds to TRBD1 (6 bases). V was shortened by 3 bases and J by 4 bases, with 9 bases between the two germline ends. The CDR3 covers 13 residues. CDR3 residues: CASSFGGTTEAFF. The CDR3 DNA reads TGTGCCAGCAGTTTCGGGGGCACCACTGAAGCTTTCTTT.

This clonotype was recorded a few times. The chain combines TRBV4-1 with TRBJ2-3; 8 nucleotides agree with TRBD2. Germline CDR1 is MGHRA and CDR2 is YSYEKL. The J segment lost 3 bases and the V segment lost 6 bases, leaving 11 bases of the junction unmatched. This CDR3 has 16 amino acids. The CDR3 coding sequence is TGCGCCAGCAGAGACATATCGGGACTAGTAACAGATACGCAGTATTTT. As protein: CASRDISGLVTDTQYF.

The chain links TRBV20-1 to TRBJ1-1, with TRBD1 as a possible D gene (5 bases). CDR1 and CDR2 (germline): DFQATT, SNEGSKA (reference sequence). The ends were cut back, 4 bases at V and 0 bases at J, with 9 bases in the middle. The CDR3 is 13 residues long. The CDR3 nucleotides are TGCAGTGCTATGAGACAGATGAACACTGAAGCTTTCTTT. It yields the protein CSAMRQMNTEAFF.

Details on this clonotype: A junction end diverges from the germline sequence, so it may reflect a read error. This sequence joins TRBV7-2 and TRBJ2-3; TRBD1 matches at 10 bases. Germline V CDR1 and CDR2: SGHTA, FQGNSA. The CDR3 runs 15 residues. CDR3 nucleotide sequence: TGTGCCAGCAGCCCCGTGGGACAGGGGACAGATGCGCAGTATTTT. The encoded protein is CASSPVGQGTDAQYF.

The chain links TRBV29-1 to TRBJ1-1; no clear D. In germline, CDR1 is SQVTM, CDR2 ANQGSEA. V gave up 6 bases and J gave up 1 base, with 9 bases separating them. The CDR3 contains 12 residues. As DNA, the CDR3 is TGCAGCGTCGAGCGGGCGAACACTGAAGCTTTCTTT. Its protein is CSVERANTEAFF.

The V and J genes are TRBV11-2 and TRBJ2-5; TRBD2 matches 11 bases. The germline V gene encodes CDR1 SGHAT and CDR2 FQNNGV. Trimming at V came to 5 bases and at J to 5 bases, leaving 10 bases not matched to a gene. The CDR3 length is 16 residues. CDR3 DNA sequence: TGTGCCAGCAGCCCCGGACTAGCGGGCTTAAGGGAGACCCAGTACTTC. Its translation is CASSPGLAGLRETQYF.

CDR3 sequence (DNA): TGTGCCATCAGTGAAGATGGGGCAGGAAGACAGCCCCAGCATTTT. This sequence encodes CAISEDGAGRQPQHF. V usage is TRBV10-3 and J usage is TRBJ1-5, with D perhaps matching TRBD1 (5 bases). Germline lookup yields CDR1 ENHRY and CDR2 SYGVKD. V lost 3 bases and J 7 bases, leaving 16 bases between the germline ends. The CDR3 sequence is 15 residues long.

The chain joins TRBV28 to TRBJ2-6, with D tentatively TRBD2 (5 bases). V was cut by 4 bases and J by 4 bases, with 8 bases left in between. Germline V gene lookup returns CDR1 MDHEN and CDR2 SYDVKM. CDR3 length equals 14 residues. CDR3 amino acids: CASSSSNGANVLTF. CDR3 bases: TGTGCCAGCAGTTCTAGCAACGGGGCCAACGTCCTGACTTTC.

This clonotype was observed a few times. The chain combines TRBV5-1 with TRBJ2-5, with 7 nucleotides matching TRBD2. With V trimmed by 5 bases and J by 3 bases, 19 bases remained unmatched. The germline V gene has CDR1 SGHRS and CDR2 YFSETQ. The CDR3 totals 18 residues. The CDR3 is CASRLDYFGAGEEETQYF. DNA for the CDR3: TGCGCCAGCAGGTTAGATTACTTCGGGGCGGGAGAAGAAGAGACCCAGTACTTC.

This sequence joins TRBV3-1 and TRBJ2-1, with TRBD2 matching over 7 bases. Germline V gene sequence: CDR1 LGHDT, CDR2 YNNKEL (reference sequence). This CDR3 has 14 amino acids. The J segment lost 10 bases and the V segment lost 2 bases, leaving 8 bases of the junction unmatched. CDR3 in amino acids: CASSQTGGRFEQFF. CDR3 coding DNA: TGTGCCAGCAGCCAAACCGGCGGGAGATTCGAGCAGTTCTTC.

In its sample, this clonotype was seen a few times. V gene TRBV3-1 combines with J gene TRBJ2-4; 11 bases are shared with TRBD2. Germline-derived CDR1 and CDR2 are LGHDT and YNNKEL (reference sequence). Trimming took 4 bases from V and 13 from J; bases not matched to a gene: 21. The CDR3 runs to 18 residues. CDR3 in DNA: TGTGCCAGCAGCCGCACTGGAGTAGCGGGAGGGCCTTGGAAGGAGCAGTACTTC. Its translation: CASSRTGVAGGPWKEQYF.

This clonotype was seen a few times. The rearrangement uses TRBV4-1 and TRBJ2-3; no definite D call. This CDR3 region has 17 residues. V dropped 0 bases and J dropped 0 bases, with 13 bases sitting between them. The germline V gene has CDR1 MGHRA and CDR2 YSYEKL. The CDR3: CASSQEEQYWSTDTQYF. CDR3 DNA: TGCGCCAGCAGCCAAGAGGAACAGTACTGGAGCACAGATACGCAGTATTTT.

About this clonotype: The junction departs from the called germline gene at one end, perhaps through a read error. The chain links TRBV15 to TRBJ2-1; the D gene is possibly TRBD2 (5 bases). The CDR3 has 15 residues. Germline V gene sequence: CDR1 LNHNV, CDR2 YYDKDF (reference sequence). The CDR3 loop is CATSRDKLAYNEQVF. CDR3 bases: TGTGCCACCAGCAGAGATAAGCTAGCCTACAATGAGCAGGTCTTC.

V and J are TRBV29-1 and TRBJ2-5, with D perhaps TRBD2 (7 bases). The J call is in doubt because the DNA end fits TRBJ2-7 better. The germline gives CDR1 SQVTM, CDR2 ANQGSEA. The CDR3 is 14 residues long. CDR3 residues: CSVVGRGDYDEQYF. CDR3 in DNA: TGCAGCGTTGTAGGGAGGGGGGATTATGACGAGCAGTACTTC.

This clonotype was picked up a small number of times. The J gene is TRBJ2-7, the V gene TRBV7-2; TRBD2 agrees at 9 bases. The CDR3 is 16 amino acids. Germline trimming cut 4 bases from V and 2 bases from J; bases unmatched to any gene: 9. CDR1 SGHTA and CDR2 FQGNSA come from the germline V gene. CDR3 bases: TGTGCCAGCAGCTCGGGGTCCGCTAGCGGGGCCTACGAGCAGTACTTC. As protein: CASSSGSASGAYEQYF.

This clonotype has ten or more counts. The DNA of the CDR3 is TGTGCCAGCAGCCTCTCTAGCGGAACCTACGAGCAGTACTTC. This sequence encodes CASSLSSGTYEQYF. This chain links TRBV12-3 or TRBV12-4 with TRBJ2-7; 7 nucleotides align to TRBD2. Trimming removed 6 bases from V and 2 bases from J; junction bases left unmatched: 7. There are 14 residues in the CDR3.

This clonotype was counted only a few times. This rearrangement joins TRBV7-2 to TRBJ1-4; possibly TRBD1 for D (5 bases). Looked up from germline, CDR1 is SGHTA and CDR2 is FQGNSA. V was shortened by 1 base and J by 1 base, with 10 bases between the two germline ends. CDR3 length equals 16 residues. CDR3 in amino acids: CASSLGWGGTNEKLFF. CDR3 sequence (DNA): TGTGCCAGCAGCTTAGGGTGGGGCGGAACTAATGAAAAACTGTTTTTT.

As DNA, the CDR3 is TGTGCCAGCAGCCAAATGTCGGGTGGCGCGGACAGGGGATTGGAAGAGACCCAGTACTTC. Its translation is CASSQMSGGADRGLEETQYF. V gene TRBV3-1 combines with J gene TRBJ2-5; 9 bases fit TRBD1. The CDR3 is 20 residues long. Germline V gives CDR1 LGHDT, CDR2 YNNKEL (reference sequence). V was clipped by 2 bases and J by 3 bases; unmatched bases: 19.

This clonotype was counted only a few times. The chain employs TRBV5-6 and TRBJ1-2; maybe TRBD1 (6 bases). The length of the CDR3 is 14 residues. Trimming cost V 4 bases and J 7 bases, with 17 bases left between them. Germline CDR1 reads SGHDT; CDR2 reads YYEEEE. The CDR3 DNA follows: TGTGCCAGCAGCCGGGGGCTACAGGGAGCTGGCTACACCTTC. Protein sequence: CASSRGLQGAGYTF.

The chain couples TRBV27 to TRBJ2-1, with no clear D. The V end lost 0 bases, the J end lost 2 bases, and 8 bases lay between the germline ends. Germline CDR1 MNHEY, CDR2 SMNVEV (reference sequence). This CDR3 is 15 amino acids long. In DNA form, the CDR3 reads TGTGCCAGCAGTTTATCAAACGGTCCCTACAATGAGCAGTTCTTC. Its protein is CASSLSNGPYNEQFF.

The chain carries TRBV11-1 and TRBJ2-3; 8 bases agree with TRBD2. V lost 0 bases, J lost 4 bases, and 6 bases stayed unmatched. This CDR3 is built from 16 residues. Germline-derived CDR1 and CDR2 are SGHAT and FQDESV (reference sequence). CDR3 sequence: CASSLASYGGADTQYF. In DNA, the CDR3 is TGTGCCAGCAGCTTAGCGTCTTACGGGGGGGCAGATACGCAGTATTTT.

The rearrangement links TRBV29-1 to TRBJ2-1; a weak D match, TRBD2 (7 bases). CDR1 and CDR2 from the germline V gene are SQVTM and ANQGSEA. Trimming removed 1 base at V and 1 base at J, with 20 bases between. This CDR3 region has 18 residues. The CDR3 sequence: CSVEAGGAGVRSYNEQFF. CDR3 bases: TGCAGCGTTGAAGCTGGGGGGGCTGGGGTTCGTTCCTACAATGAGCAGTTCTTC.